This T cell receptor (beta chain) derives from a study of vaccination and CD4 T cells after COVID-19. Whole-study context: Recovered patients in the cohort numbered six men and four women, two of them Hispanic. Collection of post-vaccine samples followed dose two by a median roughly 72 days, spanning a range of 14 to 241.

With the Oncomine TCR Beta short-read assay, DNA from cultured CD4+ T cells was sequenced. TCRdb re-analysed the PCR reads in MiXCR, keeping a single row per CDR3 protein. The repertoire holds approximately 12,000 distinct CDR3 sequences, with around 53% as singletons. Treatment noted: roughly 10-day PBMC culture with coronavirus spike peptide pools or control peptides (ViraFEST assay). In its sample, this clonotype was seen once. What it binds is not known. The CDR3 totals 14 residues. The V gene's germline CDR1 is SEHNR and CDR2 FQNEAQ (reference sequence). V gave up 1 base and J gave up 5 bases, with 12 bases separating them. Study observations and caveats: Convalescent patients saw a median around 86% of their reactive clones show up only after vaccination. The median SARS-CoV-2-reactive clonotype number increased from roughly 19 to 38, without statistical significance.

What was sequenced was CD4+ T cells from blood, cultured in vitro. The V call is TRBV7-9, the J call TRBJ2-7, with TRBD2 as a possible D gene (6 bases). The clonotype comes from a human donor who had recovered from COVID-19. The CDR3, as DNA: TGTGCCAGCAGCTTAGGGGGACTGGAAAACGAGCAGTACTTC. Amino acids: CASSLGGLENEQYF.